One sample yielded the 32 T cell receptor beta chains listed below, sequenced in a study of blood T cell repertoires in COVID-19. Here immunoSEQ multiplex PCR was the method, and the copy in TCRdb shows in-frame clones only, minus some. The table includes approximately 200,000 clones, about 85% detected once. Sequenced material: peripheral blood. These receptors were taken from a woman aged 60-70 years who had recovered from COVID-19.

The chain uses TRBV12-5 and TRBJ1-2, with 8 bases aligning to TRBD1. CDR3 length: 16 residues. V gave up 6 bases and J gave up 3 bases; unmatched junction bases: 12. Germline V CDR1 and CDR2: LGHNT, FRNRAP. The DNA for the CDR3 is TGTGCTAGTGGCGCGTCCCGCAGGGGGCGAGACTATGGCTACACCTTC. It translates to CASGASRRGRDYGYTF.

The chain has TRBV5-4 and TRBJ1-1; D gene ambiguous. CDR1 SGHNT and CDR2 YYREEE come from the germline V gene (reference sequence). Deletions cut 0 bases from V and 7 bases from J, with 4 bases between. This CDR3 has 11 residues. This chain's CDR3 is CASSLAGEAFF. The CDR3 nucleotides read TGTGCCAGCAGCTTGGCCGGTGAAGCTTTCTTT.

The chain couples TRBV9 to TRBJ2-1; TRBD2 matches at 8 bases. V gave up 0 bases and J gave up 4 bases; unmatched junction bases: 6. The CDR3 consists of 16 residues. Per the germline V gene, CDR1 is SGDLS and CDR2 is YYNGEE. This chain's CDR3 is CASSVDLRGAYNEQFF. In DNA, the CDR3 is TGTGCCAGCAGCGTAGATTTGCGGGGGGCTTACAATGAGCAGTTCTTC.

V gene TRBV27 combines with J gene TRBJ1-2; 8 nucleotides line up with TRBD1. The CDR3 has 13 residues. The germline CDR1 and CDR2 sequences are MNHEY and SMNVEV (reference sequence). After removal of 5 bases from V and 8 bases from J, the junction contained 7 bases not matched to a gene. In DNA, the CDR3 is TGTGCCAGCAGTCTCAGGGGGCTGTGGGGCTACACCTTC. Protein sequence: CASSLRGLWGYTF.

This rearrangement joins TRBV14 to TRBJ1-1, with D perhaps matching TRBD1 (5 bases). V was trimmed by 5 bases and J by 5 bases, leaving 12 bases between them. There are 13 residues in the CDR3. Germline V gives CDR1 SGHDN, CDR2 FVKESK. Here the CDR3 reads CASSAGGGTEAFF. The DNA for the CDR3 is TGTGCCAGCAGCGCCGGGGGGGGAACTGAAGCTTTCTTT.

In its sample, this clone was seen once. V usage is TRBV5-1 and J usage is TRBJ1-2; possible D gene TRBD1, 6 bases. The germline V and J ends were trimmed by 0 bases and 0 bases, with 9 bases remaining between them. Germline V gives CDR1 SGHRS, CDR2 YFSETQ. The CDR3 spans 15 residues. The CDR3: CASSLGQATNYGYTF. The CDR3 DNA sequence: TGCGCCAGCAGCTTGGGACAGGCTACTAACTATGGCTACACCTTC.

V and J are TRBV4-2 and TRBJ1-5, with 9 bases that match TRBD1. Germline values: CDR1 LGHNA, CDR2 YNFKEQ. With V trimmed by 0 bases and J by 4 bases, 4 bases remained unmatched. The CDR3 spans 16 residues. The CDR3 DNA reads TGTGCCAGCAGCCAAGAGATACAGGGGGCGAATCAGCCCCAGCATTTT. This translates into CASSQEIQGANQPQHF.

The V and J genes are TRBV12-3 or TRBV12-4 and TRBJ2-2; D is ambiguous. The CDR3 is made up of 13 amino acids. The V and J ends lost 9 bases and 4 bases respectively, with 12 bases between them. The CDR3 sequence is CASGLEVTGELFF. In DNA, the CDR3 is TGTGCCAGTGGCCTAGAAGTCACCGGGGAGCTGTTTTTT.

The chain is built from TRBV15 and TRBJ2-2; D not certain. The V and J ends lost 0 bases and 6 bases respectively, with 5 bases between them. Germline V lookup: CDR1 LNHNV, CDR2 YYDKDF (reference sequence). The CDR3 runs to 13 residues. CDR3 in amino acids: CATSREAAGELFF. In DNA, the CDR3 is TGTGCCACCAGCAGAGAGGCTGCCGGGGAGCTGTTTTTT.

The V gene is TRBV4-3, the J gene TRBJ2-7; 11 nucleotides line up with TRBD1. Looked up from germline, CDR1 is LGHNA and CDR2 is YSLEER. The CDR3 is 16 residues long. V trimming: 0 bases; J trimming: 4 bases; junction bases outside the gene matches: 5. The CDR3 region has the DNA TGCGCCAGCAGCCAAGATTGGACAGGGGGCGGGTACGAGCAGTACTTC. Its protein product is CASSQDWTGGGYEQYF.

This clone was recorded once. The rearrangement links TRBV6-5 to TRBJ2-3; D may be TRBD1 (6 bases). The CDR3 is made up of 15 amino acids. V lost 6 bases to trimming and J lost 0 bases, with 13 bases between them. Germline V gives CDR1 MNHEY, CDR2 SVGAGI. The CDR3 region is CASRVWGHSTDTQYF. The CDR3 nucleotides read TGTGCCAGCAGGGTCTGGGGACATAGCACAGATACGCAGTATTTT.

The V call is TRBV29-1, the J call TRBJ1-3; D is possibly TRBD1 (5 bases). This CDR3 has 14 amino acids. The ends were cut back, 5 bases at V and 0 bases at J, with 11 bases in the middle. Germline CDR1 and CDR2: SQVTM and ANQGSEA. In DNA, the CDR3 is TGCAGCGTTAGTCCCGACAGCTCTGGAAACACCATATATTTT. It specifies CSVSPDSSGNTIYF.

V is TRBV6-2 or TRBV6-3 and J is TRBJ2-5; possibly TRBD2 for D (5 bases). The CDR3 spans 14 residues. Trimming took 3 bases from V and 4 from J, leaving 12 bases between them. Germline assignment: CDR1 MNHEY and CDR2 SVGEGT. The CDR3 nucleotides are TGTGCCAGCAGTTATGGTCTAGCAGGAGAGACCCAGTACTTC. Protein sequence: CASSYGLAGETQYF.

This clone was recorded once. The V gene is TRBV18, the J gene TRBJ1-1; D remains ambiguous. This CDR3 contains 14 residues. Trimming pared 3 bases from V and 4 bases from J, leaving 12 bases between. Germline assignment: CDR1 KGHSH and CDR2 LQKENI. CDR3 sequence (DNA): TGTGCCAGCTCACCGGGTGTTTCGGGCACTGAAGCTTTCTTT. Protein sequence: CASSPGVSGTEAFF.

The rearrangement joins TRBV11-2 to TRBJ2-6; D is unclear. V dropped 11 bases and J dropped 1 base, with 6 bases sitting between them. This CDR3 is built from 12 residues. Germline V gene lookup returns CDR1 SGHAT and CDR2 FQNNGV. CDR3 coding DNA: TGTGCCGTCCAGTCTGGGGCCAACGTCCTGACTTTC. Translation: CAVQSGANVLTF. The full variable domain, rest sourced from reference TRBV11-2 and TRBJ2-6, is EAGVAQSPRYKIIEKRQSVAFWCNPISGHATLYWYQQILGQGPKLLIQFQNNGVVDDSQLPKDRFSAERLKGVDSTLKIQPAKLEDSAVYLCAVQSGANVLTFGAGSRLTVL.

The chain combines TRBV9 with TRBJ2-1; 9 positions agree with TRBD2. The CDR3 spans 14 residues. V was pared by 3 bases and J by 4 bases, with 2 bases of the junction left unmatched. Germline V CDR1 and CDR2: SGDLS, YYNGEE. CDR3 nucleotides: TGTGCCAGCAGCGCTAGCGGGGCTTACAATGAGCAGTTCTTC. The encoded protein is CASSASGAYNEQFF.

This chain uses TRBV4-1 with TRBJ1-6; D gene ambiguous. CDR3 size: 17 residues. Trimming shortened V by 2 bases and J by 5 bases, and 16 bases separated the two germline ends. Germline CDR1 reads MGHRA; CDR2 reads YSYEKL. The CDR3 nucleotides read TGCGCCAGCAGCCAAATGATTGCAGCCGACAATAATTCACCCCTCCACTTT. Translated, it gives CASSQMIAADNNSPLHF.

This clone was observed many times. This sequence joins TRBV5-1 and TRBJ2-3, with D perhaps matching TRBD1 (5 bases). CDR1 SGHRS and CDR2 YFSETQ come from the germline V gene. The V and J ends lost 2 bases and 0 bases respectively, with 10 bases between them. The CDR3 has 15 amino acids. The CDR3 nucleotides are TGCGCCAGCAGCTTCAGGGTTCCGAGCACAGATACGCAGTATTTT. Translating it yields CASSFRVPSTDTQYF.

DNA for the CDR3: TGTGCCAGCAGCTTACGACGGGGAAACATTCAGTACTTC. This codes for CASSLRRGNIQYF. The gene calls are TRBV7-9 and TRBJ2-4; D may be TRBD2 (5 bases). CDR3 length equals 13 residues. Germline V CDR1 and CDR2: SEHNR, FQNEAQ (reference sequence). V gave up 2 bases and J gave up 6 bases, with 8 bases separating them.

The chain recombines TRBV4-3 with TRBJ1-2; D unclear. V was cut by 1 base and J by 8 bases, with 14 bases left in between. CDR3 length: 14 amino acids. Germline assignment: CDR1 LGHNA and CDR2 YSLEER. The CDR3 loop reads CASSQVVPSQGYTF. The DNA for the CDR3 is TGCGCCAGCAGCCAAGTGGTCCCATCTCAGGGCTACACCTTC.

The V and J genes are TRBV14 and TRBJ1-1; D gene uncertain. The CDR3 length is 13 residues. In germline, CDR1 is SGHDN, CDR2 FVKESK. The ends were cut back, 6 bases at V and 7 bases at J, with 15 bases in the middle. The CDR3 spells CASSLIPTFEAFF. DNA for the CDR3: TGTGCCAGCAGTCTTATCCCTACCTTTGAAGCTTTCTTT. The whole variable domain, filled in from reference TRBV14 and TRBJ1-1, reads EAGVTQFPSHSVIEKGQTVTLRCDPISGHDNLYWYRRVMGKEIKFLLHFVKESKQDESGMPNNRFLAERTGGTYSTLKVQPAELEDSGVYFCASSLIPTFEAFFGQGTRLTVV.

V and J are TRBV5-1 and TRBJ2-7; 10 bases align to TRBD1. CDR1 SGHRS and CDR2 YFSETQ come from the germline V gene. This CDR3 contains 14 residues. Trimming cost V 3 bases and J 5 bases; bases outside gene matches: 5. CDR3 loop: CASSSQTGGDEQYF. In DNA form, the CDR3 reads TGCGCCAGCAGCTCCCAGACAGGGGGCGACGAGCAGTACTTC. Full variable domain (missing parts from reference TRBV5-1 and TRBJ2-7): KAGVTQTPRYLIKTRGQQVTLSCSPISGHRSVSWYQQTPGQGLQFLFEYFSETQRNKGNFPGRFSGRQFSNSRSEMNVSTLELGDSALYLCASSSQTGGDEQYFGPGTRLTVT.

The chain has TRBV6-2 or TRBV6-3 and TRBJ2-1; TRBD2 matches 13 bases. CDR1 and CDR2 (germline): MNHEY, SVGEGT. The trim removed 5 bases at V and 14 bases at J, leaving 9 bases unmatched. There are 14 residues in the CDR3. The CDR3: CASSTGLAGVTKFF. The CDR3 coding sequence is TGTGCCAGCAGTACTGGACTAGCGGGGGTCACAAAGTTCTTC.

J is TRBJ1-4 and V is TRBV4-1; 8 nucleotides align to TRBD1. After removal of 3 bases from V and 0 bases from J, the junction contained 15 bases not matched to a gene. CDR1 and CDR2 (germline): MGHRA, YSYEKL. This CDR3 region has 20 residues. Here the CDR3 reads CASSQMVLGTGKATNEKLFF. The CDR3 DNA is TGCGCCAGCAGCCAGATGGTACTCGGGACAGGCAAAGCAACTAATGAAAAACTGTTTTTT.

The chain links TRBV4-2 to TRBJ1-6; D remains unclear. CDR1 and CDR2 (germline): LGHNA, YNFKEQ. With 0 bases removed from V and 10 bases from J, the gap between germline ends came to 10 bases. The CDR3 loop spans 14 amino acids. The CDR3 is CASSQDQRESPLHF. Here the CDR3 DNA reads TGTGCCAGCAGCCAAGATCAACGGGAGTCACCCCTCCACTTT.

This clone showed up just once. The V call is TRBV4-2, the J call TRBJ2-3; the match to TRBD1 covers 10 bases. There are 18 residues in the CDR3. V trimming: 0 bases; J trimming: 5 bases; junction bases outside the gene matches: 11. CDR1 and CDR2 from the germline V gene are LGHNA and YNFKEQ. The DNA of the CDR3 is TGTGCCAGCAGCCAAGAATTCCCGGGACAGGGGCTCTTAGATACGCAGTATTTT. Its translation is CASSQEFPGQGLLDTQYF.

The chain links TRBV2 to TRBJ2-3; a weak D match, TRBD2 (6 bases). Germline CDR1 reads SNHLY; CDR2 reads FYNNEI. The CDR3 runs to 13 residues. V dropped 5 bases and J dropped 2 bases, with 8 bases sitting between them. The CDR3 sequence: CASSRDFTDTQYF. The CDR3, as DNA: TGTGCCAGCAGTAGGGACTTCACAGATACGCAGTATTTT.

The chain links TRBV7-2 to TRBJ2-5, with D possibly matching TRBD1 (5 bases). V was trimmed by 5 bases and J by 2 bases, leaving 9 bases between them. Germline CDR1 reads SGHTA; CDR2 reads FQGNSA. The CDR3 spans 13 residues. CDR3 loop: CASSTRQQETQYF. CDR3 bases: TGTGCCAGCAGCACGCGACAGCAAGAGACCCAGTACTTC.

This chain uses TRBV18 with TRBJ1-4; 9 positions agree with TRBD1. V lost 1 base, J lost 8 bases, and 5 bases stayed unmatched. CDR1 KGHSH and CDR2 LQKENI come from the germline V gene. This CDR3 contains 15 residues. The CDR3 nucleotides are TGTGCCAGCTCACCACTTAGGGACAGGGAGGAAAAACTGTTTTTT. Protein sequence: CASSPLRDREEKLFF.

CDR3 in DNA: TGTGCCAGTAGGAGAGTTCCTGGAAACACCATATATTTT. Its translation is CASRRVPGNTIYF. J is TRBJ1-3 and V is TRBV19; D remains ambiguous. The germline CDR1 and CDR2 sequences are LNHDA and SQIVND (reference sequence). The CDR3 has 13 amino acids. Trimming removed 6 bases from V and 2 bases from J, with 8 bases in between.

The V gene is TRBV9, the J gene TRBJ1-2; D ambiguous. The CDR3 length is 17 residues. Germline V gene sequence: CDR1 SGDLS, CDR2 YYNGEE. Trimming pared 0 bases from V and 2 bases from J, leaving 17 bases between. For the CDR3, the DNA is TGTGCCAGCAGCGTAGGCCTGGGTCGGTGGAGCAACTATGGCTACACCTTC. It yields the protein CASSVGLGRWSNYGYTF.

The V call is TRBV29-1, the J call TRBJ2-7; a possible D gene is TRBD1 (6 bases). Trimming left V 4 bases short and J 7 bases short, with 14 bases between. This CDR3 contains 12 residues. Germline loops: CDR1 SQVTM, CDR2 ANQGSEA. The CDR3: CSVVRRGGEQYF. In DNA, the CDR3 is TGCAGCGTTGTTCGCAGGGGTGGGGAGCAGTACTTC.